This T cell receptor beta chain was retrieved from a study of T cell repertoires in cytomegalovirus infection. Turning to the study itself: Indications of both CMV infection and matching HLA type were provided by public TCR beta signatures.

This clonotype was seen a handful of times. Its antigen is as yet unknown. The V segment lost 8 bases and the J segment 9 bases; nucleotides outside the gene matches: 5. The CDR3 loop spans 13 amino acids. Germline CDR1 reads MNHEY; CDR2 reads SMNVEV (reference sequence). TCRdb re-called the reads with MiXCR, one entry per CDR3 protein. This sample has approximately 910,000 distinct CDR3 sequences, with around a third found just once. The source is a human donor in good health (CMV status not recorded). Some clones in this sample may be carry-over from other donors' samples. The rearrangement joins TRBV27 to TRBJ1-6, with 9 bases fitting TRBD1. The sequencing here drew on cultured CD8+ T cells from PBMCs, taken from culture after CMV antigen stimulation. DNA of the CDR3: TGTGCCAGCTTGGGACAGGGCGGTTCACCCCTCCACTTT. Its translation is CASLGQGGSPLHF.